This entry lists 21 T cell receptor beta chains sequenced from one sample in a study of T-cell reconstitution after alpha-beta-depleted transplantation in children (dated by TCRdb to the mid-2010s). The treatment or condition label on this specimen signifies: allogeneic hematopoietic cell transplantation with graft depleted of TCRalphabeta T cells and CD19 B cells. The method behind the library was PCR. The listed sequencing device is Illumina HiSeq 2500. Molecular barcoding was employed in the preparation of TCR libraries, with unique molecular identifiers being used to normalize TCRbeta repertoire quantification. The raw public data were reprocessed by TCRdb itself: fastp quality trimming at Q25, MiXCR clonotype calling, in-frame beta chains only. Identical CDR3 proteins give one entry, which carries the most common genes and DNA. Within this sample are roughly 670,000 distinct CDR3 sequences, with around 12% of them counted one time only. The biggest ten clones account for 0.79% of the sample.

Sequences were derived from PBMCs, sampled before TCRalphabeta/CD19-depleted stem cell transplant. Receptor source: a girl aged 2-10 years with congenital amegakaryocytic thrombocytopenia, due to receive a stem cell transplant.

The V call is TRBV5-1, the J call TRBJ2-7; the D gene is possibly TRBD1 (5 bases). The V end was cut by 0 bases, the J end by 2 bases, with 15 bases between. The CDR3 contains 16 residues. Germline V gene lookup returns CDR1 SGHRS and CDR2 YFSETQ. The CDR3 loop is CASSLVIPRETYEQYF. In nucleotides, the CDR3 is TGCGCCAGCAGCTTGGTGATACCCAGGGAAACCTACGAGCAGTACTTC.

This clonotype was picked up many times. The V and J genes are TRBV7-2 and TRBJ2-1; D might be TRBD2 (5 bases). The germline gives CDR1 SGHTA, CDR2 FQGNSA. This CDR3 spans 16 amino acids. Trimming took 2 bases from V and 0 from J, leaving 11 bases between them. The CDR3 spells CASSLQAVSSYNEQFF. CDR3 nucleotides: TGTGCCAGCAGCTTACAAGCGGTAAGCTCCTACAATGAGCAGTTCTTC.

This clonotype was observed many times. V and J are TRBV12-1 and TRBJ1-5; the table names TRBD1, a call not compared with the DNA. TRBV12-1 is a pseudogene. The CDR3 runs to 15 residues. CDR3 amino acids: CASSFGQGGNQPQHF. For the CDR3, the DNA is TGTGCCAGCAGCTTCGGACAGGGGGGAAATCAGCCCCAGCATTTT.

The V gene is TRBV6-1, the J gene TRBJ2-5; D may match TRBD1 or TRBD2 (6 bases each). CDR1 and CDR2 from the germline V gene are MNHNS and SASEGT. Trimming left V 8 bases short and J 5 bases short, with 24 bases between. The CDR3 length is 16 residues. CDR3 nucleotide sequence: TGTGCCAGCTCAGCCCCCCACAGGGCGGGATGGGAGACCCAGTACTTC. Its translation is CASSAPHRAGWETQYF.

This clonotype was counted a few times. The V gene is TRBV7-2, the J gene TRBJ1-4; no clear D gene. Germline V CDR1 and CDR2: SGHTA, FQGNSA. V shed 3 bases and J shed 4 bases, with 3 bases lying between them. The CDR3 is 12 residues long. As DNA, the CDR3 is TGTGCCAGCAGCTTTGATAATGAAAAACTGTTTTTT. The encoded protein is CASSFDNEKLFF.

This sequence joins TRBV9 and TRBJ2-2, with D possibly being TRBD1 (5 bases). This CDR3 is 12 amino acids long. In germline, CDR1 is SGDLS, CDR2 YYNGEE. V lost 7 bases and J lost 3, with 7 bases in between. CDR3 nucleotide sequence: TGTGCCAGCGCAGGGCACACCGGGGAGCTGTTTTTT. This translates into CASAGHTGELFF.

At least ten counts were recorded for this clonotype. The chain joins TRBV7-9 to TRBJ2-7, with 7 bases fitting TRBD1. This CDR3 is 13 amino acids long. Germline trimming cut 5 bases from V and 2 bases from J; bases unmatched to any gene: 3. The germline gives CDR1 SEHNR, CDR2 FQNEAQ (reference sequence). In nucleotides, the CDR3 is TGTGCCAGCAGCCAACAGGGGACCTACGAGCAGTACTTC. The encoded protein is CASSQQGTYEQYF.

J is TRBJ2-7 and V is TRBV6-5, with D possibly TRBD1 on 6 matching bases. CDR1 and CDR2 from the germline V gene are MNHEY and SVGAGI. The CDR3 is 16 amino acids. The V and J ends lost 5 bases and 0 bases respectively, with 17 bases between them. The CDR3 is CASSHGTFGHSYEQYF. CDR3 DNA sequence: TGTGCCAGCAGTCACGGGACATTTGGCCACTCCTACGAGCAGTACTTC.

As for this clonotype: One end of the junction varies from germline; a read error may be responsible. This sequence joins TRBV7-9 and TRBJ2-5; D possibly corresponds to TRBD2 (5 bases). This CDR3 region has 13 residues. Germline CDR1 reads SEHNR; CDR2 reads FQNEAQ (reference sequence). Written as DNA, the CDR3 is TGTGCCAGCAGCTTCCGGGGTCAAGACACCCAGTACTTC. This encodes CASSFRGQDTQYF.

This clonotype showed up many times. This rearrangement joins TRBV7-9 to TRBJ2-1; no clear D. Trimming removed 5 bases at V and 8 bases at J, with 7 bases between. This CDR3 is built from 11 residues. CDR1 is SEHNR, CDR2 FQNEAQ, per germline (reference sequence). CDR3 sequence: CASSAVDEQFF. The CDR3 nucleotides read TGTGCCAGCAGCGCCGTCGATGAGCAGTTCTTC. The whole variable domain, remainder taken from reference TRBV7-9 and TRBJ2-1, is DTGVSQNPRHKITKRGQNVTFRCDPISEHNRLYWYRQTLGQGPEFLTYFQNEAQLEKSRLLSDRFSAERPKGSFSTLEIQRTEQGDSAMYLCASSAVDEQFFGPGTRLTVL.

This clonotype showed up many times. V and J are TRBV2 and TRBJ2-7; D is ambiguous. The CDR3 loop spans 14 amino acids. Trimming took off 6 bases at V and 3 bases at J, with 15 bases between the two ends. Germline CDR1 is SNHLY and CDR2 is FYNNEI. The CDR3 loop reads CASSQPMKLYEQYF. The DNA of the CDR3 is TGTGCCAGCAGCCAGCCCATGAAGCTCTACGAGCAGTACTTC.

This clonotype was seen ten or more times. The chain links TRBV20-1 to TRBJ2-3; D gene unclear. The CDR3 covers 11 residues. Germline lookup yields CDR1 DFQATT and CDR2 SNEGSKA (reference sequence). V lost 6 bases and J 2 bases, leaving 6 bases between the germline ends. CDR3 bases: TGCAGTGCCCAACTCACAGATACGCAGTATTTT. As protein: CSAQLTDTQYF.

The chain joins TRBV5-1 to TRBJ2-7; 9 bases map to TRBD1. V lost 4 bases to trimming and J lost 2 bases; unmatched junction nucleotides: 10. The CDR3 runs 16 residues. Germline assignment: CDR1 SGHRS and CDR2 YFSETQ. The CDR3 loop reads CASSLDGQGPTYEQYF. The DNA of the CDR3 is TGCGCCAGCAGCCTCGATGGACAGGGGCCGACCTACGAGCAGTACTTC.

This clonotype was counted at least ten times. V usage is TRBV12-3 or TRBV12-4 and J usage is TRBJ1-2, with TRBD1 as a possible D gene (5 bases). The CDR3 has 13 amino acids. The V end lost 3 bases, the J end lost 2 bases, and 7 bases lay between the germline ends. In DNA form, the CDR3 reads TGTGCCAGCAGTTTTACAGGCAACTATGGCTACACCTTC. As protein: CASSFTGNYGYTF.

At least ten counts were recorded for this clonotype. This chain connects TRBV14 to TRBJ1-4; the match to TRBD1 covers 10 bases. The V segment lost 1 base and the J segment 5 bases; nucleotides outside the gene matches: 13. This CDR3 region has 19 residues. The germline gives CDR1 SGHDN, CDR2 FVKESK. The CDR3 reads CASSQGGWDRGSSNEKLFF. CDR3 nucleotides: TGTGCCAGCAGCCAAGGAGGTTGGGACAGGGGTTCCTCCAATGAAAAACTGTTTTTT.

This clonotype showed up just a few times. The rearrangement links TRBV20-1 to TRBJ1-2; unclear D gene. Trimming cost V 4 bases and J 8 bases, with 11 bases left between them. Germline assignment: CDR1 DFQATT and CDR2 SNEGSKA (reference sequence). The CDR3 runs 11 residues. In DNA, the CDR3 is TGCAGTGCTAACCCTCACGGCGGCTACACCTTC. Translating gives CSANPHGGYTF.

This clonotype has ten or more counts. V usage is TRBV20-1 and J usage is TRBJ2-2; D not certain. This CDR3 region has 15 residues. Per germline, CDR1 DFQATT and CDR2 SNEGSKA (reference sequence). V lost 6 bases to trimming and J lost 1 base, with 15 bases between them. The CDR3 is CSAVSLLENTGELFF. CDR3 DNA sequence: TGCAGTGCCGTATCCCTTTTGGAGAACACCGGGGAGCTGTTTTTT.

The rearrangement joins TRBV3-1 to TRBJ2-3, with D possibly matching TRBD2 (7 bases). The V gene's germline CDR1 is LGHDT and CDR2 YNNKEL (reference sequence). There are 15 residues in the CDR3. Trimming removed 2 bases from V and 6 bases from J, with 15 bases in between. For the CDR3, the DNA is TGTGCCAGCAGCCAACCCAACAGGGAGGGCGATACGCAGTATTTT. Translation: CASSQPNREGDTQYF.

Ten or more counts support this clonotype. The chain carries TRBV20-1 and TRBJ2-4, with unresolved D. The germline V gene encodes CDR1 DFQATT and CDR2 SNEGSKA (reference sequence). This CDR3 is built from 14 residues. V shed 4 bases and J shed 0 bases, with 10 bases lying between them. The CDR3 spells CSATRSLAKNIQYF. The CDR3, as DNA: TGCAGTGCTACGAGGAGTCTAGCCAAAAACATTCAGTACTTC.

This clonotype showed up many times. This chain joins TRBV20-1 and TRBJ2-1; 13 bases map to TRBD2. Germline-derived CDR1 and CDR2 are DFQATT and SNEGSKA (reference sequence). This CDR3 spans 14 amino acids. The J segment lost 10 bases and the V segment lost 7 bases, leaving 10 bases of the junction unmatched. CDR3 amino acids: CSVLQLAGGLEQFF. CDR3 nucleotide sequence: TGCAGTGTCCTACAACTAGCGGGAGGGCTCGAGCAGTTCTTC.

This clonotype showed up just a few times. This chain links TRBV3-1 with TRBJ2-1, with D hard to call. The CDR3 is 16 amino acids. V gave up 3 bases and J gave up 0 bases, with 12 bases separating them. Germline V gene lookup returns CDR1 LGHDT and CDR2 YNNKEL (reference sequence). The DNA of the CDR3 is TGTGCCAGCAGCCACGTGGGAAAACTCTCCTACAATGAGCAGTTCTTC. Translating gives CASSHVGKLSYNEQFF.